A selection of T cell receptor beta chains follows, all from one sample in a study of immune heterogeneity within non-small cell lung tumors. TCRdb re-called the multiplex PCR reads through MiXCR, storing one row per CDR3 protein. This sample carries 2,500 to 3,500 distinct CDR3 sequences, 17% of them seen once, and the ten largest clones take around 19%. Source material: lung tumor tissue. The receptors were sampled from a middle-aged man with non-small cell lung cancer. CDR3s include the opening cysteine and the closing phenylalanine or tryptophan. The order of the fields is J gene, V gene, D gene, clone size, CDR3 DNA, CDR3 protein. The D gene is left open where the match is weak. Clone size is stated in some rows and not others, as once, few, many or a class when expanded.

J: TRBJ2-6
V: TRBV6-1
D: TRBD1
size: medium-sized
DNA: TGTGCCAGCAGCTTCGACAGGGCGTCCTACTCTGGGGCCAACGTCCTGACTTTC
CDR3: CASSFDRASYSGANVLTF

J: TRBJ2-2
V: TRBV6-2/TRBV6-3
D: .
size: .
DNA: TGTGCCAGCAGTTTCCAGGGGCCCGGGGAGCTGTTTTTT
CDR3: CASSFQGPGELFF

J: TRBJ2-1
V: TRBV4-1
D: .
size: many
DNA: TGCGCCAGCAGCCAGCTGGAGGGGAGCGGCTCCTACAATGAGCAGTTCTTC
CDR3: CASSQLEGSGSYNEQFF

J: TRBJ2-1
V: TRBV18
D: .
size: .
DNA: TGTGCCAGCTCACCATCAGGTCATTCAGTATCTGAGCAGTTCTTC
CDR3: CASSPSGHSVSEQFF

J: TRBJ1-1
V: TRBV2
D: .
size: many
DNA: TGTGCCAGCAGTGGAGAGGGAACGACTGAAGCTTTCTTT
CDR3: CASSGEGTTEAFF

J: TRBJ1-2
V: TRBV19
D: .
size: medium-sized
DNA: TGTGCCAGTAGTGGCTCCCGACGAGATAACTATGGCTACACCTTC
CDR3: CASSGSRRDNYGYTF

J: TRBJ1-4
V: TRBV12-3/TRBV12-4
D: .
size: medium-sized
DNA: TGTGCCAGCAGTTTAGGGAACATAAATGAAAAACTGTTTTTT
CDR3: CASSLGNINEKLFF

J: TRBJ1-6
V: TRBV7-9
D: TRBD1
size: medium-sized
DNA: TGTGCCAGCAGCTTACCGGGACAGGGCGAGTCCGGTTCACCCCTCCACTTT
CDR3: CASSLPGQGESGSPLHF

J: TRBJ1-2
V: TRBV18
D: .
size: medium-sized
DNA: TGTGCCAGCTCGTTCGATTCTCAAAATAACTATGGCTACACCTTC
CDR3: CASSFDSQNNYGYTF

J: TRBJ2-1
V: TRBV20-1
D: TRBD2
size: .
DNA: TGCAGTGCCACTAGCGGGAGGGCCTACAATGAGCAGTTCTTC
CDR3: CSATSGRAYNEQFF

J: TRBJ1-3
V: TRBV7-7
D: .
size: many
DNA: TGTGCTAGCAGCTCAGACACCGCTGGAAACACCATATATTTT
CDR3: CASSSDTAGNTIYF

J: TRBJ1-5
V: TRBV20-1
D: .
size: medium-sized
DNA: TGCAGTGCTAGAGGTCCAACCGATAGCAATCAGCCCCAGCATTTT
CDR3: CSARGPTDSNQPQHF

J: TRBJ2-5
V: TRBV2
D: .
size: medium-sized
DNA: TGTGCCAGCAGTGAAGCTGGAGGGTTAAGGGAGACCCAGTACTTC
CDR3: CASSEAGGLRETQYF

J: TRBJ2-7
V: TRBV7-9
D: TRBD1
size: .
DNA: TGTGCCAGCAGCCTCCCGGGACAGGGGACCTACGAGCAGTACTTC
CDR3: CASSLPGQGTYEQYF

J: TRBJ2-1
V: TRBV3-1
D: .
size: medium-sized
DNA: TGTGCCAGCCGCGCAGCACACAATGAGCAGTTCTTC
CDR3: CASRAAHNEQFF

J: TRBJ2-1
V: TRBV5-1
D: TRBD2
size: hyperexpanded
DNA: TGCGCCAGCAGCTTGCTCGGGACTAGCGGGAGTTACAATGAGCAGTTCTTC
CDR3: CASSLLGTSGSYNEQFF

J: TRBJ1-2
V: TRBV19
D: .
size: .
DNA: TGTGCCAGTAGTATCCCCAACCGGGAACTAGATGGCTACACCTTC
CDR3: CASSIPNRELDGYTF

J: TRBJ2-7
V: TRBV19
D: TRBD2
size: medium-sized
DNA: TGTGCCAGTAGTATAGCGGGAGGGAGCTACGAGCAGTACTTC
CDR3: CASSIAGGSYEQYF

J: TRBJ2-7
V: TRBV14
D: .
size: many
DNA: TGTGCCAGCAGCCAAGTTGGAGAGCAGTACTTC
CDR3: CASSQVGEQYF

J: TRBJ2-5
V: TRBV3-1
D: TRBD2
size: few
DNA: TGTGCCAGCAGCCCCTCAGGGGGGCTAGCGGGAATGTACCAAGAGACCCAGTACTTC
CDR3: CASSPSGGLAGMYQETQYF

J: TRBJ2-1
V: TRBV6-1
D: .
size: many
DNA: TGTGCCAGCAGTGAAACTAATTATCTTGAGCAGTTCTTC
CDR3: CASSETNYLEQFF

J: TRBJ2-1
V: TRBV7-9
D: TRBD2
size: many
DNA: TGTGCCAGCAGCTCGCGGGAGAGATGGAATGAGCAGTTCTTC
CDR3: CASSSRERWNEQFF

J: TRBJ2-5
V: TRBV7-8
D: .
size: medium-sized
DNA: TGTGCCAGCAGCCTTTATATCCGGGGGAATCCTGGGGAGACCCAGTACTTC
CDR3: CASSLYIRGNPGETQYF

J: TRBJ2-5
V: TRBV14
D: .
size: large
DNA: TGTGCCAGCAGCCGAACGCAGGGCCTCCAAGAGACCCAGTACTTC
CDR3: CASSRTQGLQETQYF

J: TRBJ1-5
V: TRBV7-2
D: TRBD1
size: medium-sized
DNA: TGTGCCAGCAGCCCTCGACAGGGGAATCAGCCCCAGCATTTT
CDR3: CASSPRQGNQPQHF

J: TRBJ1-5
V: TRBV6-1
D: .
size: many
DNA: TGTGCCAGCAGGTCCGACAGCTATAGCAATCAGCCCCAGCATTTT
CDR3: CASRSDSYSNQPQHF

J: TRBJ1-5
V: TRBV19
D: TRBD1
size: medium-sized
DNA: TGTGCCAGTAGTCCTCATGGGACAGGGAAGAATCAGCCCCAGCATTTT
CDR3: CASSPHGTGKNQPQHF

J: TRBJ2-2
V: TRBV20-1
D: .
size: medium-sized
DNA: TGCAGTGCTAGAGGGCTAGCGCGGCCGGAGCTGTTTTTT
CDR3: CSARGLARPELFF

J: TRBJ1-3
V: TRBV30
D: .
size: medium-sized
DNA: TGTGCCTGGAGTGTCGGGGGAAACACCATATATTTT
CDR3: CAWSVGGNTIYF

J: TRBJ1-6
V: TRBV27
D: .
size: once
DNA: TGTGCCAGCAGTTTAGGGACTGGTAATTCACCCCTCCACTTT
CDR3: CASSLGTGNSPLHF

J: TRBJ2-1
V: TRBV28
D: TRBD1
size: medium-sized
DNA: TGTGCCGCTCGACCGGGACAGGAAAACAATGAGCAGTTCTTC
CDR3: CAARPGQENNEQFF

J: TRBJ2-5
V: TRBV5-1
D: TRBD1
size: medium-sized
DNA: TGCGCCAGCAGCTTGTTTGGGGGGACAGGGGGCGAGTATGAGACCCAGTACTTC
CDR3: CASSLFGGTGGEYETQYF

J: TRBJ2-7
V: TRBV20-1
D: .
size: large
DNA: TGCAGTGCTATGGAGGGCCTCTACGAGCAGTACTTC
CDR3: CSAMEGLYEQYF

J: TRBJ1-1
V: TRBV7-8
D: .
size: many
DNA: TGTGCCAGCAGCTCTTCCAGGGTGGGAGACACTGAAGCTTTCTTT
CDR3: CASSSSRVGDTEAFF

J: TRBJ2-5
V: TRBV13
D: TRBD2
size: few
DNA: TGTGCCAGCTCTAGCGGTACTCAAGAGACCCAGTACTTC
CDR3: CASSSGTQETQYF

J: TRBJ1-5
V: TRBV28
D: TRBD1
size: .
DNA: TGTGCCAGCAGTTATCCTATGGGGACAGGAGATCAGCCCCAGCATTTT
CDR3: CASSYPMGTGDQPQHF

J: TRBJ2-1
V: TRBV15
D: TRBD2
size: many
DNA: TGTGCCACCAGCAGAGAAGCTGGGACTAGCGGGAGATCCTACAATGAGCAGTTCTTC
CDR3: CATSREAGTSGRSYNEQFF

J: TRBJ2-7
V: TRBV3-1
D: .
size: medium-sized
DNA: TGTGCCAGCAGCCTCGGACCGGGACCGACGAGGTTC
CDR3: CASSLGPGPTRF

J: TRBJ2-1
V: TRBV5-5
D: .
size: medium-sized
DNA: TGTGCCAGCAGCTTGGTAGGTGACAATGAGCAGTTCTTC
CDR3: CASSLVGDNEQFF

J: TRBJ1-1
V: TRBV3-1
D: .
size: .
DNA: TGTGCCAGCAGCCAAGGCCACGGAGCTTTCTTT
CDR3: CASSQGHGAFF

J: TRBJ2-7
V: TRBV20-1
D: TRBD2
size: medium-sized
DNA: TGCAGTGCTAACCGTGCGGGGGTTGGCGAGCAGTACTTC
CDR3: CSANRAGVGEQYF

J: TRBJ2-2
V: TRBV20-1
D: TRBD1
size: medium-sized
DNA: TGCAGTGCTAGAGATTCGTCAGGGGGAACCGGGGAGCTGTTTTTT
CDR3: CSARDSSGGTGELFF

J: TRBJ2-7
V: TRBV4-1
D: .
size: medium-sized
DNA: TGCGCCAGCAGCCTAGATCTGGGACAAACCTACGAGCAGTACTTC
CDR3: CASSLDLGQTYEQYF

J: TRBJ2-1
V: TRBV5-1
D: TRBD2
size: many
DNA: TGCGCCAGCAGTAAAGCGGGAGGGTACAATGAGCAGTTCTTC
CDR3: CASSKAGGYNEQFF

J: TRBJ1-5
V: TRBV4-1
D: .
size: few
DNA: TGCGCCAGCAGCCAAGGCCAGGTCCCACCTTATAGCAATCAGCCCCAGCATTTT
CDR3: CASSQGQVPPYSNQPQHF

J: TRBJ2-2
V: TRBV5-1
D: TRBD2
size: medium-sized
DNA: TGCGCCAGCAGCTTGTATCGGGCGGGAGGACTCGCGAACACCGGGGAGCTGTTTTTT
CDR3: CASSLYRAGGLANTGELFF

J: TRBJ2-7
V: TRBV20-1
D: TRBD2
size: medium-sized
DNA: TGCAGTGCTCGCGGGAGCCCCTACGAGCAGTACTTC
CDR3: CSARGSPYEQYF

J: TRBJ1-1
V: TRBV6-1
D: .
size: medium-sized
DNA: TGTGCCAGCAGTGGGGGGGGCAGGGACCGACCTGAAGCTTTCTTT
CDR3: CASSGGGRDRPEAFF

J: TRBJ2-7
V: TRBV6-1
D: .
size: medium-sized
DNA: TGTGCCAGTGGTGGGGGGGCTGGGTCCTACGAGCAGTACTTC
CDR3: CASGGGAGSYEQYF

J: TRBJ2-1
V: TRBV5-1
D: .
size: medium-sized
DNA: TGCGCCAGCAGCTTGGGATCCCCGGCCGTCAATGAGCAGTTCTTC
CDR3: CASSLGSPAVNEQFF